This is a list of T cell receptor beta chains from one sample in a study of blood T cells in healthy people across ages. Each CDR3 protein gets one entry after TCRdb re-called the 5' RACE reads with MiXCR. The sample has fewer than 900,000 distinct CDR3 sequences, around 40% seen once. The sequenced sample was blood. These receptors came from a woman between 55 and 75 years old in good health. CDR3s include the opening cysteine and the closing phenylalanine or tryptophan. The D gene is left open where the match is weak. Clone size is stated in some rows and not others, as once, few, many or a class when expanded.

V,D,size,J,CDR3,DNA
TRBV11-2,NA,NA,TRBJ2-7,CASSRAGLEQYF,TGTGCCAGCAGCAGGGCGGGCCTCGAGCAGTACTTC
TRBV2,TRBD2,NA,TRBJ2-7,CASRGLAGASHEQYF,TGTGCCAGCAGGGGACTAGCGGGGGCCTCCCACGAGCAGTACTTC
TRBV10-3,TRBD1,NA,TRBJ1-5,CASGQGDQPQHF,TGTGCCAGCGGACAGGGCGATCAGCCCCAGCATTTT
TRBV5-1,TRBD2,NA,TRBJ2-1,CASSFQGLVSNEQFF,TGCGCCAGCAGCTTCCAGGGACTAGTCTCCAATGAGCAGTTCTTC
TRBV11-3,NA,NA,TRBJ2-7,CASSVDQRGEQYF,TGTGCCAGCAGCGTAGATCAGCGTGGCGAGCAGTACTTC
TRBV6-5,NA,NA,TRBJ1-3,CASSYSMYGVGNTIYF,TGTGCCAGCAGTTACTCGATGTACGGGGTTGGAAACACCATATATTTT
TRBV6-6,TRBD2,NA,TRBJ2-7,CASTPTSGAYNEQYF,TGTGCCAGCACCCCGACTAGCGGCGCCTACAATGAGCAGTACTTC
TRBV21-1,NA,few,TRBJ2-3,CASTGTSSCTDTQYF,TGTGCCAGCACCGGGACTAGCTCCTGCACAGATACGCAGTATTTT
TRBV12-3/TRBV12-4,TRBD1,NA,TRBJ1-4,CASSLLQGSLNEKLFF,TGTGCCAGCAGTTTACTACAGGGGTCCCTTAATGAAAAACTGTTTTTT
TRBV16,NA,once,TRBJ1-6,CASSHKDRPASPLHF,TGTGCCAGCAGCCATAAGGACCGACCTGCTTCACCCCTCCACTTT
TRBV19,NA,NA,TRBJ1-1,CASIARGETEAFF,TGTGCCAGTATTGCTCGAGGGGAAACTGAAGCTTTCTTT
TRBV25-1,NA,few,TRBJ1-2,CASSDAGSNYGYTF,TGTGCCAGCAGTGATGCAGGATCTAACTATGGCTACACCTTC
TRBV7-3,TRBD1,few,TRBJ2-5,CASSREGGRQETQYF,TGTGCCAGCAGCCGAGAAGGGGGCAGGCAAGAGACCCAGTACTTC
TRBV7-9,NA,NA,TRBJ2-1,CASSLKVVSFF,TGTGCCAGCAGCTTAAAAGTCGTATCGTTCTTC
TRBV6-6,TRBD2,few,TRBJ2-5,CASSYGVAGGETQYF,TGTGCCAGCAGTTACGGTGTAGCGGGAGGGGAGACCCAGTACTTC
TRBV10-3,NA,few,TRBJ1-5,CAIRFSSNQPQHF,TGTGCCATCAGATTCTCTAGCAATCAGCCCCAGCATTTT
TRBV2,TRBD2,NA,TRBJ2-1,CASSISPAGAPEQFF,TGTGCCAGCTCGATAAGTCCAGCGGGAGCCCCTGAGCAGTTCTTC
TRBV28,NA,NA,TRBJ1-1,CASSFALPNGEAFF,TGTGCCAGCAGTTTCGCCCTCCCCAACGGTGAAGCTTTCTTT
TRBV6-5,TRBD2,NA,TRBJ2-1,CASSYSLTSGRAGQFF,TGTGCCAGCAGTTACTCGTTGACTAGCGGGAGGGCCGGGCAGTTCTTC
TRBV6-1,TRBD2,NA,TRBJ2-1,CASRERLLAGATSYNEQFF,TGTGCCAGCAGAGAGAGGTTGCTAGCGGGGGCCACCTCCTACAATGAGCAGTTCTTC
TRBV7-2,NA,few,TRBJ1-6,CASRRAVDSPLHF,TGTGCCAGCCGCCGGGCCGTAGATTCACCCCTCCACTTT
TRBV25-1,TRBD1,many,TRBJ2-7,CASDGQGVSYEQYF,TGTGCCAGCGATGGACAGGGGGTTTCCTACGAGCAGTACTTC
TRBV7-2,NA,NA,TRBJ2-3,CASSSGVDTDTQYF,TGTGCCAGCAGCTCCGGGGTGGACACAGATACGCAGTATTTT